These 3 T cell receptor beta chains originate from one sample sequenced in a study of T cell repertoires in cytomegalovirus infection. Antigen specificity for these receptors is unknown. TCRdb analysed the reads with MiXCR anew, one entry per CDR3 protein. The sample has about 310,000 distinct CDR3 sequences; 20% to 25% are singletons. The source was cultured PBMCs, collected from culture after CMV antigen stimulation. The source of these receptors is a human donor in good health (CMV status not recorded). Some clones in this sample may be carry-over from other donors' samples.

This chain uses TRBV27 with TRBJ2-1, with 8 bases that match TRBD1. CDR3 size: 14 residues. Germline-derived CDR1 and CDR2 are MNHEY and SMNVEV (reference sequence). V lost 6 bases, J lost 6 bases, and 7 bases stayed unmatched. The CDR3 bases are TGTGCCAGCAGCTCCTTCACAGGGGGCAATGAGCAGTTCTTC. Protein: CASSSFTGGNEQFF.

This sequence joins TRBV6-2 or TRBV6-3 and TRBJ1-2; D call uncertain. Looked up from germline, CDR1 is MNHEY and CDR2 is SVGEGT. Trimming pared 7 bases from V and 6 bases from J, leaving 18 bases between. The CDR3 has 14 amino acids. CDR3 coding DNA: TGTGCCAGCATCGGACGGAGGGAATGGGATGGCTACACCTTC. Translation: CASIGRREWDGYTF.

This clonotype came up once. The gene calls are TRBV2 and TRBJ1-2; D possibly corresponds to TRBD1 (5 bases). CDR3 size: 13 residues. The germline CDR1 and CDR2 sequences are SNHLY and FYNNEI. Trimming removed 2 bases from V and 8 bases from J, with 12 bases in between. The CDR3 nucleotides read TGTGCCAGCAGTGAACAGGGAGGTCGAGGCTACACCTTC. This gives the protein CASSEQGGRGYTF.